This T cell receptor (beta chain) appears in the sequencing data of a study of beta chain features in type 1 diabetes. In the study overall: Cells sorted and examined across all samples totaled more than 95,000,000.

Expressed TCRB transcripts were sequenced after all isolated RNA was converted to cDNA. Assay: immunoSEQ multiplex PCR; the TCRdb copy retains only in-frame clones and omits some. The data contain about 370,000 clones, around 16% of them singletons. The V gene end was trimmed by 6 bases and the J gene end by 5 bases; junction bases not matched to a gene: 8. This CDR3 contains 15 residues. CDR1 is SQVTM, CDR2 ANQGSEA, per germline. The clonotype was recovered from a young woman in good health. J is TRBJ2-5 and V is TRBV29-1; 14 positions agree with TRBD2. Input material: naive CD4+ T cells from blood. In nucleotides, the CDR3 is TGCAGCGTAGCGACTAGCGGGAGGGTTTCTGAGACCCAGTACTTC. Translating it yields CSVATSGRVSETQYF.